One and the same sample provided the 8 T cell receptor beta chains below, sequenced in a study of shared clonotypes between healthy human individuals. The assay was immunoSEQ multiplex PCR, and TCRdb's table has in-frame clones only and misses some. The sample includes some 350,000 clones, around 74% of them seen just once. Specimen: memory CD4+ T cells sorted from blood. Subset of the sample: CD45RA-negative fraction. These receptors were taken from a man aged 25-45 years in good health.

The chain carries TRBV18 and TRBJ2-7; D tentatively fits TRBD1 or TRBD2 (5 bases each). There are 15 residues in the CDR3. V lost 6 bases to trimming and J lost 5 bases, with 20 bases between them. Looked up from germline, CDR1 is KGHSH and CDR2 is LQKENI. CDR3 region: CASSGSGTVGDEQYF. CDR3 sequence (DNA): TGTGCCAGCTCGGGCTCCGGGACGGTGGGAGACGAGCAGTACTTC.

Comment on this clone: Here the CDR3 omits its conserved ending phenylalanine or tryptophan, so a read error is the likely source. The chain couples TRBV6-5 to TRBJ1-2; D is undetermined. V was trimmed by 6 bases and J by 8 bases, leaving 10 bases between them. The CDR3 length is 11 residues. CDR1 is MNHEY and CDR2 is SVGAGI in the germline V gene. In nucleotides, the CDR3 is TGTGCCAGCAGCTCAGGATACGGCTACACCCTC. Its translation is CASSSGYGYTL.

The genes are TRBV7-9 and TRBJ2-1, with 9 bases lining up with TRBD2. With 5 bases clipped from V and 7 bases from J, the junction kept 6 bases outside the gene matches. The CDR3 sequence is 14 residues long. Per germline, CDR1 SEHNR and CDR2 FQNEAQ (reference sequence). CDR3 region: CASSHPSGRNEQFF. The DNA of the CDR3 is TGTGCCAGCAGCCACCCCAGCGGGAGGAATGAGCAGTTCTTC.

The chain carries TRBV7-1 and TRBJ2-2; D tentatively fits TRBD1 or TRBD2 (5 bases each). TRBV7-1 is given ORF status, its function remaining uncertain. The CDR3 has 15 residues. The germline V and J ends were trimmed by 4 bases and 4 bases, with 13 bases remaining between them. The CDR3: CASSLASGTTGELFF. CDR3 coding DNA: TGTGCCAGCAGCTTAGCGTCAGGGACCACCGGGGAGCTGTTTTTT.

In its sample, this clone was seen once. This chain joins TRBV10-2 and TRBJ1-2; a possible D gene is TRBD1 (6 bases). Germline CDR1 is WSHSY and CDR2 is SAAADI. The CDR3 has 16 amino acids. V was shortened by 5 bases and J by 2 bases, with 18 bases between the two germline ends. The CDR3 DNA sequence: TGCGCCAGCAGTAAAGGGGGGGTCGCTGGAAACTATGGCTACACCTTC. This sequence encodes CASSKGGVAGNYGYTF.

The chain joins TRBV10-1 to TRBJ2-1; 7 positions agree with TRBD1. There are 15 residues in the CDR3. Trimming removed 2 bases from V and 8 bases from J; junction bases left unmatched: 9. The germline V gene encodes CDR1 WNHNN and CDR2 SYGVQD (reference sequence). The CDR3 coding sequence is TGCGCCAGCAGTGAGGGACAGGCTCCGTACGATGAGCAGTTCTTC. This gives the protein CASSEGQAPYDEQFF.

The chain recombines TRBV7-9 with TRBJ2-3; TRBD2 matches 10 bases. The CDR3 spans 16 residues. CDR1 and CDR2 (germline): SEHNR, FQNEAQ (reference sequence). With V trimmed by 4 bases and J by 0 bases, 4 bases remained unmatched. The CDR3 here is CASSSTSGSSTDTQYF. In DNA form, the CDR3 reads TGTGCCAGCAGCTCGACTAGCGGGTCTAGCACAGATACGCAGTATTTT.

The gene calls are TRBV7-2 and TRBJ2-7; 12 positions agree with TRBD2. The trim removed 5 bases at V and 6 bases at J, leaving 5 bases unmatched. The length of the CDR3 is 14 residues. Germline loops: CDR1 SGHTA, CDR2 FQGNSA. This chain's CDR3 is CASSPTSGSSEQYF. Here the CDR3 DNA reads TGTGCCAGCAGCCCGACTAGCGGGAGCTCCGAGCAGTACTTC.